These 30 T cell receptor beta chains came from one sample sequenced in a study of blood T cell repertoires in COVID-19. TCRdb's table, derived via immunoSEQ multiplex PCR, lists solely in-frame clones and lacks some. The sample shows about 220,000 clones, roughly four fifths of them seen only once. The sample consisted of peripheral blood. Receptors originate from a woman in her 70s with COVID-19, enrolled during active disease.

V gene TRBV30 combines with J gene TRBJ1-5, with a weak D call TRBD1 (6 bases). V lost 3 bases, J lost 1 base, and 13 bases lay in between. Germline values: CDR1 GTSNPN, CDR2 SVGIG (reference sequence). The CDR3 spans 15 residues. CDR3 in DNA: TGTGCCTGGAGCCCCGGGACAAGGAGCAATCAGCCCCAGCATTTT. Translating it yields CAWSPGTRSNQPQHF. Full variable domain (missing parts from reference TRBV30 and TRBJ1-5): SQTIHQWPATLVQPVGSPLSLECTVEGTSNPNLYWYRQAAGRGLQLLFYSVGIGQISSEVPQNLSASRPQDRQFILSSKKLLLSDSGFYLCAWSPGTRSNQPQHFGDGTRLSIL.

This chain uses TRBV4-1 with TRBJ1-1; D unresolved. This CDR3 has 13 amino acids. The V end was cut by 4 bases, the J end by 5 bases, with 11 bases between. Germline assignment: CDR1 MGHRA and CDR2 YSYEKL. The CDR3 DNA reads TGCGCCAGCAGCCTTCGAGGGTCAACTGAAGCTTTCTTT. Its protein is CASSLRGSTEAFF.

In regard to this clone: One junction end does not reproduce the germline sequence, and a read error may be involved. CDR3 bases: TGCAGTGCCAGAGGAGCGGTAGAGCAGTACTTC. This codes for CSARGAVEQYF. The chain links TRBV20-1 to TRBJ2-7; a weak D match, TRBD2 (5 bases). Per the germline V gene, CDR1 is DFQATT and CDR2 is SNEGSKA (reference sequence). This CDR3 contains 11 residues.

V usage is TRBV7-6 and J usage is TRBJ1-1, with unresolved D. V lost 4 bases and J lost 1, with 13 bases in between. The CDR3 has 15 residues. Looked up from germline, CDR1 is SGHVS and CDR2 is FNYEAQ. The CDR3 loop is CASSSEEFRNTEAFF. In DNA form, the CDR3 reads TGTGCCAGCAGCTCGGAGGAGTTTCGGAACACTGAAGCTTTCTTT.

The CDR3 reads CASSSLAGEGSEQYF. The CDR3 region has the DNA TGTGCCAGCAGCTCTCTAGCGGGAGAAGGGAGCGAGCAGTACTTC. The rearrangement links TRBV5-6 to TRBJ2-7; 10 nucleotides line up with TRBD2. Germline CDR1 reads SGHDT; CDR2 reads YYEEEE. Germline trimming cut 3 bases from V and 6 bases from J; bases unmatched to any gene: 9. The CDR3 contains 15 residues. The variable domain in full, completed from reference TRBV5-6 and TRBJ2-7, reads DAGVTQSPTHLIKTRGQQVTLRCSPKSGHDTVSWYQQALGQGPQFIFQYYEEEERQRGNFPDRFSGHQFPNYSSELNVNALLLGDSALYLCASSSLAGEGSEQYFGPGTRLTVT.

This chain joins TRBV30 and TRBJ2-5, with 12 bases lining up with TRBD1. Trimming cost V 1 base and J 4 bases; bases outside gene matches: 7. Germline values: CDR1 GTSNPN, CDR2 SVGIG (reference sequence). The CDR3 runs 16 residues. In DNA form, the CDR3 reads TGTGCCTGGAGTGGAGGGACAGGGGGCCCTCGAGAGACCCAGTACTTC. Its protein is CAWSGGTGGPRETQYF.

The chain couples TRBV10-1 to TRBJ2-2, with D perhaps matching TRBD2 (6 bases). Germline assignment: CDR1 WNHNN and CDR2 SYGVQD (reference sequence). The CDR3 spans 15 residues. The V gene lost 0 bases and the J gene lost 1 base, with 6 bases spanning the gap. The chain's CDR3 is CASSESRGNTGELFF. In DNA, the CDR3 is TGCGCCAGCAGTGAGTCGCGGGGGAACACCGGGGAGCTGTTTTTT.

This clone was observed a handful of times. The chain recombines TRBV29-1 with TRBJ1-4, with D maybe TRBD1 (5 bases). Between the trimmed V and J ends, which lost 3 bases and 8 bases, there was a span of 16 bases. Germline V gene lookup returns CDR1 SQVTM and CDR2 ANQGSEA. CDR3 length equals 14 residues. CDR3 sequence: CSVEGTGDNEKLFF. Here the CDR3 DNA reads TGCAGCGTTGAGGGTACGGGGGATAACGAAAAACTGTTTTTT.

The chain has TRBV6-2 or TRBV6-3 and TRBJ1-2, with D uncertain. The CDR3 spans 15 residues. The germline V gene has CDR1 MNHEY and CDR2 SVGEGT. Trimming pared 0 bases from V and 0 bases from J, leaving 8 bases between. CDR3 protein: CASSYSRIANYGYTF. The CDR3 DNA follows: TGTGCCAGCAGTTACTCAAGAATAGCTAACTATGGCTACACCTTC.

The chain carries TRBV6-6 and TRBJ2-1; D is perhaps TRBD2 (6 bases). Trimming cost V 2 bases and J 10 bases, with 15 bases left between them. The germline gives CDR1 MNHNY, CDR2 SVGAGI (reference sequence). This CDR3 is 14 amino acids long. In DNA form, the CDR3 reads TGTGCCAGCAGTTACGGGGACTCGCCAAGGGAGCAGTTCTTC. Amino acid sequence: CASSYGDSPREQFF.

The rearrangement joins TRBV6-2 or TRBV6-3 to TRBJ2-3; the match to TRBD2 covers 11 bases. Germline loops: CDR1 MNHEY, CDR2 SVGEGT. CDR3 length: 16 amino acids. The ends lost 6 bases at V and 4 bases at J; junction bases unmatched: 9. As DNA, the CDR3 is TGTGCCAGCAGCTTAGCGGGAGGGCCCTCGGCAGATACGCAGTATTTT. Translation: CASSLAGGPSADTQYF.

V is TRBV7-2 and J is TRBJ2-5; 11 bases map to TRBD2. The CDR3 has 14 residues. Unmatched junction bases numbered 0, after V lost 3 bases and J lost 3 bases. Germline values: CDR1 SGHTA, CDR2 FQGNSA. The DNA for the CDR3 is TGTGCCAGCAGCTTGACTAGCGGGAAAGAGACCCAGTACTTC. Residues: CASSLTSGKETQYF.

The chain uses TRBV11-3 and TRBJ2-1; 13 nucleotides match TRBD2. Looked up from germline, CDR1 is SGHNT and CDR2 is YENEEA. CDR3 length: 17 amino acids. V lost 4 bases, J lost 0 bases, and 3 bases stayed unmatched. The CDR3 here is CASSSRTSGSSYNEQFF. CDR3 coding DNA: TGTGCCAGCAGCTCCCGGACTAGCGGGAGCTCCTACAATGAGCAGTTCTTC.

The V and J genes are TRBV19 and TRBJ2-5, with 10 bases lining up with TRBD1. Germline V lookup: CDR1 LNHDA, CDR2 SQIVND (reference sequence). The CDR3 sequence is 14 residues long. The junction had 7 bases not matched to a gene; V was cut back by 10 bases and J by 2 bases. CDR3 protein: CATAGTGVQETQYF. Written as DNA, the CDR3 is TGTGCCACCGCCGGGACAGGGGTACAAGAGACCCAGTACTTC.

This chain uses TRBV5-6 with TRBJ1-6; a weak D match, TRBD1 (5 bases). The CDR3 loop spans 15 amino acids. Trimming took 3 bases from V and 4 from J, leaving 11 bases between them. The germline CDR1 and CDR2 sequences are SGHDT and YYEEEE. The CDR3 region has the DNA TGTGCCAGCAGCTCGGCAGGGTATTATAATTCACCCCTCCACTTT. Its protein is CASSSAGYYNSPLHF.

The rearrangement uses TRBV7-2 and TRBJ2-7, with 7 bases fitting TRBD2. The CDR3 has 15 residues. Trimming took 5 bases from V and 2 from J; bases not matched to a gene: 9. The germline V gene has CDR1 SGHTA and CDR2 FQGNSA. As DNA, the CDR3 is TGTGCCAGCAGCGTAACCGGGACTACCCCCTACGAGCAGTACTTC. Residues: CASSVTGTTPYEQYF. Drawing the rest from reference TRBV7-2 and TRBJ2-7, the complete variable domain is GAGVSQSPSNKVTEKGKDVELRCDPISGHTALYWYRQSLGQGLEFLIYFQGNSAPDKSGLPSDRFSAERTGGSVSTLTIQRTQQEDSAVYLCASSVTGTTPYEQYFGPGTRLTVT.

This sequence joins TRBV5-4 and TRBJ2-1; D remains ambiguous. Trimming pared 0 bases from V and 5 bases from J, leaving 6 bases between. The CDR3 totals 13 residues. The germline V gene has CDR1 SGHNT and CDR2 YYREEE (reference sequence). The CDR3 DNA follows: TGTGCCAGCAGCTTGGCGGTTAACAATGAGCAGTTCTTC. Residues: CASSLAVNNEQFF.

This clone was found once. The J gene is TRBJ2-7, the V gene TRBV6-1; TRBD2 is a possible D gene (5 bases). This CDR3 contains 16 residues. Germline-derived CDR1 and CDR2 are MNHNS and SASEGT. Trimming stripped 3 bases from V and 0 bases from J, with 15 bases between. The CDR3 DNA sequence: TGTGCCAGCAGTGATGATTCGAGCGGTCCCTCCTACGAGCAGTACTTC. Its translation is CASSDDSSGPSYEQYF.

The chain joins TRBV3-1 (or the pseudogene TRBV3-2) to TRBJ2-7, with D unresolved. The V end was cut by 6 bases, the J end by 7 bases, with 10 bases between. Germline V gene lookup returns CDR1 LGHDT and CDR2 YNNKEL (reference sequence). The CDR3 runs 11 residues. This chain's CDR3 is CASRSTREQYF. In nucleotides, the CDR3 is TGTGCCAGCAGATCAACTCGGGAGCAGTACTTC.

This chain joins TRBV9 and TRBJ1-3; the D is unclear. The V gene's germline CDR1 is SGDLS and CDR2 YYNGEE. This CDR3 is built from 14 residues. The V end lost 1 base, the J end lost 0 bases, and 5 bases lay between the germline ends. CDR3 region: CASSVSYSGNTIYF. CDR3 DNA sequence: TGTGCCAGCAGCGTATCTTACTCTGGAAACACCATATATTTT.

V gene TRBV5-1 combines with J gene TRBJ2-5; tentatively, D is TRBD2 (6 bases). CDR3 length equals 11 residues. CDR1 is SGHRS and CDR2 is YFSETQ in the germline V gene. Trimming left V 4 bases short and J 5 bases short, with 6 bases between. In DNA form, the CDR3 reads TGCGCCAGCAGCGGGGGGGAGACCCAGTACTTC. This codes for CASSGGETQYF.

This clone has a handful of counts. The chain couples TRBV5-1 to TRBJ2-2; D might be TRBD2 (5 bases). Trimming removed 3 bases from V and 2 bases from J, with 11 bases in between. Germline V gene data show CDR1 as SGHRS and CDR2 as YFSETQ. The CDR3 is 15 amino acids. CDR3: CASSYGLLNTGELFF. The CDR3 bases are TGCGCCAGCAGCTACGGACTCCTAAACACCGGGGAGCTGTTTTTT.

This chain uses TRBV29-1 with TRBJ1-5, with TRBD1 matching 7 bases. The CDR3 is made up of 13 amino acids. V lost 7 bases, J lost 5 bases, and 8 bases stayed unmatched. Germline V gene sequence: CDR1 SQVTM, CDR2 ANQGSEA. Here the CDR3 DNA reads TGCAGCGCCAGACAGGGACTGGATCAGCCCCAGCATTTT. This codes for CSARQGLDQPQHF.

This rearrangement joins TRBV10-3 to TRBJ1-4; D is unclear. The length of the CDR3 is 17 residues. V was trimmed by 1 base and J by 8 bases, leaving 20 bases between them. Germline V gene lookup returns CDR1 ENHRY and CDR2 SYGVKD. The CDR3 spells CAISEYAWREVGEKLFF. The DNA for the CDR3 is TGTGCCATCAGTGAGTATGCCTGGAGGGAGGTTGGGGAAAAACTGTTTTTT.

This clone was seen a single time. This chain connects TRBV5-5 to TRBJ1-1, with 7 bases fitting TRBD1. Trimming at V came to 4 bases and at J to 4 bases, leaving 7 bases not matched to a gene. Germline CDR1 reads SGHKS; CDR2 reads YYEKEE (reference sequence). This CDR3 region has 14 residues. The CDR3 DNA sequence: TGTGCCAGCAGCCGACGACAGGGAGGCACTGAAGCTTTCTTT. It codes for CASSRRQGGTEAFF.

This clone was seen a handful of times. The chain recombines TRBV14 with TRBJ1-1, with D hard to call. This CDR3 has 12 residues. Germline V gene data show CDR1 as SGHDN and CDR2 as FVKESK. The V end was cut by 1 base, the J end by 10 bases, with 10 bases between. The CDR3 region has the DNA TGTGCCAGCAGCCAAGTTCTATCGGTAGCTTTCTTT. Translating it yields CASSQVLSVAFF.

The V call is TRBV7-3, the J call TRBJ2-5; D perhaps matches TRBD2 (6 bases). Germline CDR1 and CDR2: SGHTA and FQGTGA. Trimming took 5 bases from V and 4 from J, leaving 14 bases between them. The CDR3 totals 14 residues. DNA of the CDR3: TGTGCCAGCAGCCCCCGCGGGGTTGGAGAGACCCAGTACTTC. This encodes CASSPRGVGETQYF.

The chain couples TRBV6-4 to TRBJ2-5, with D possibly matching TRBD1 (6 bases). The CDR3 contains 16 residues. The V gene lost 2 bases and the J gene lost 5 bases, with 18 bases spanning the gap. Germline V gene data show CDR1 as MRHNA and CDR2 as SNTAGT. CDR3 sequence: CASSDTLGASRETQYF. Written as DNA, the CDR3 is TGTGCCAGCAGTGACACCTTGGGGGCGTCTCGGGAGACCCAGTACTTC.

The chain joins TRBV28 to TRBJ1-2, with 12 bases identical to TRBD1. V dropped 10 bases and J dropped 8; count of bases not matched to a gene: 17. Germline values: CDR1 MDHEN, CDR2 SYDVKM. This CDR3 has 16 amino acids. The CDR3 DNA reads TGTGCCACCATACCCCCCGGTTGGGACAGGGGGCTAGGCTACACCTTC. It yields the protein CATIPPGWDRGLGYTF.

The J gene is TRBJ1-5, the V gene TRBV6-6, with TRBD1 matching over 7 bases. V was pared by 10 bases and J by 3 bases, with 9 bases of the junction left unmatched. CDR3 length: 14 amino acids. Germline V lookup: CDR1 MNHNY, CDR2 SVGAGI (reference sequence). The CDR3 nucleotides read TGTGCCACCTTGACAGGGTATCTCAATCAGCCCCAGCATTTT. Its protein is CATLTGYLNQPQHF.